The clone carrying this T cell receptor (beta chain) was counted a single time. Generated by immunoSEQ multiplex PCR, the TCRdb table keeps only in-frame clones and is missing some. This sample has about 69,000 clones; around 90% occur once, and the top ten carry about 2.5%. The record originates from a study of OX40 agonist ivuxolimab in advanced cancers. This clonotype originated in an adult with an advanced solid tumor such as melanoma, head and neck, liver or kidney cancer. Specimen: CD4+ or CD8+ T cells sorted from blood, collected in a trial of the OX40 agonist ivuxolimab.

The CDR3 coding sequence is TGTGCCAGCAGCTCCCGGGGTAACACTGAAGCTTTCTTT. Amino acid sequence: CASSSRGNTEAFF. The V and J genes are TRBV7-9 and TRBJ1-1, with D hard to call. V shed 4 bases and J shed 2 bases, with 8 bases lying between them. CDR1 and CDR2 from the germline V gene are SEHNR and FQNEAQ (reference sequence). This CDR3 region has 13 residues. Supplemented by reference TRBV7-9 and TRBJ1-1, the full variable domain reads DTGVSQNPRHKITKRGQNVTFRCDPISEHNRLYWYRQTLGQGPEFLTYFQNEAQLEKSRLLSDRFSAERPKGSFSTLEIQRTEQGDSAMYLCASSSRGNTEAFFGQGTRLTVV.